This T cell receptor (beta chain) was recorded in a study of CD8+ T cells in alopecia areata. The table lists this clone with a few counts. The sequencing template was cDNA reverse transcribed from extracted RNA. Sequencing used immunoSEQ multiplex PCR; TCRdb keeps in-frame clones, though not all of them. The sample lists 170,000 or so clones; more than 60% were seen once. After removal of 1 base from V and 1 base from J, the junction contained 8 bases not matched to a gene. Germline assignment: CDR1 SGDLS and CDR2 YYNGEE. The CDR3 is made up of 17 amino acids. The rearrangement links TRBV9 to TRBJ2-3; 8 nucleotides line up with TRBD2. The receptor's source is a human donor with alopecia areata. The sample consisted of CD4+ T cells sorted from blood, taken at week 0. This chain's CDR3 is CASSVRAMRGGTDTQYF. In DNA form, the CDR3 reads TGTGCCAGCAGCGTAAGGGCTATGCGGGGGGGCACAGATACGCAGTATTTT.